These 14 T cell receptor beta chains were all obtained from the same sample, sequenced in a study of cytomegalovirus exposure and HLA in healthy donors. The primer mix had 60 Vbeta and 13 Jbeta primers. The assay was immunoSEQ multiplex PCR, and TCRdb's table has in-frame clones only and misses some. There are fewer than 150,000 clones in the sample; around 77% occur only once, and around 1.2% lies in the top ten. Sequences were obtained from PBMCs. Receptor source: a man in his forties or fifties in good health and CMV-seronegative.

This chain links TRBV5-1 with TRBJ2-5; 9 bases match TRBD1. This CDR3 is 16 amino acids long. V dropped 5 bases and J dropped 2; count of bases not matched to a gene: 10. CDR1 is SGHRS, CDR2 YFSETQ, per germline. CDR3 region: CASRPGDRDLQETQYF. The CDR3 nucleotides are TGCGCCAGCAGGCCCGGGGACAGGGATTTACAAGAGACCCAGTACTTC.

The chain couples TRBV5-4 to TRBJ2-5; 9 nucleotides line up with TRBD2. The CDR3 extends over 16 amino acids. Looked up from germline, CDR1 is SGHNT and CDR2 is YYREEE (reference sequence). Trimming at V came to 0 bases and at J to 4 bases, leaving 7 bases not matched to a gene. DNA of the CDR3: TGTGCCAGCAGCTTGGTAATAGCGGGAGAAGGAGAGACCCAGTACTTC. Its translation: CASSLVIAGEGETQYF.

This chain connects TRBV10-3 to TRBJ1-6, with 12 bases matching TRBD1. The germline CDR1 and CDR2 sequences are ENHRY and SYGVKD. The junction had 4 bases not matched to a gene; V was cut back by 6 bases and J by 7 bases. The length of the CDR3 is 15 residues. The CDR3 bases are TGTGCCATCAGGGGGACAGGGGGCGAGAATTCACCCCTCCACTTT. Translating it yields CAIRGTGGENSPLHF.

V usage is TRBV11-2 and J usage is TRBJ2-1; TRBD2 might be the D (5 bases). The germline V gene has CDR1 SGHAT and CDR2 FQNNGV. The CDR3 is 13 residues long. V was clipped by 3 bases and J by 9 bases, with 12 bases between them. In DNA, the CDR3 is TGTGCCAGCAGCTTTAGCCTAGCCGGTGAGCAGTTCTTC. Its protein product is CASSFSLAGEQFF. Variable domain in full (rest from reference TRBV11-2 and TRBJ2-1): EAGVAQSPRYKIIEKRQSVAFWCNPISGHATLYWYQQILGQGPKLLIQFQNNGVVDDSQLPKDRFSAERLKGVDSTLKIQPAKLEDSAVYLCASSFSLAGEQFFGPGTRLTVL.

CDR3 amino acids: CASSSRTGGNTGELFF. As DNA, the CDR3 is TGCGCCAGCAGCTCCAGGACAGGGGGCAACACCGGGGAGCTGTTTTTT. The V call is TRBV5-1, the J call TRBJ2-2; 11 bases align to TRBD1. The CDR3 sequence is 16 residues long. Germline V gene sequence: CDR1 SGHRS, CDR2 YFSETQ. Unmatched junction bases numbered 3, after V lost 3 bases and J lost 2 bases.

V and J are TRBV7-2 and TRBJ2-7; no clear D. This CDR3 has 14 amino acids. Germline V lookup: CDR1 SGHTA, CDR2 FQGNSA. V lost 4 bases to trimming and J lost 0 bases, with 10 bases between them. The CDR3 loop reads CASSWSASSYEQYF. The CDR3 DNA sequence: TGTGCCAGCAGCTGGAGCGCGAGCTCCTACGAGCAGTACTTC. The full variable domain, rest sourced from reference TRBV7-2 and TRBJ2-7, is GAGVSQSPSNKVTEKGKDVELRCDPISGHTALYWYRQSLGQGLEFLIYFQGNSAPDKSGLPSDRFSAERTGGSVSTLTIQRTQQEDSAVYLCASSWSASSYEQYFGPGTRLTVT.

CDR3 protein: CSVEGGLASETQYF. The CDR3 DNA is TGCAGCGTTGAAGGGGGGCTAGCTAGCGAGACCCAGTACTTC. The V call is TRBV29-1, the J call TRBJ2-5, with D possibly matching TRBD1 (6 bases). Germline CDR1 SQVTM, CDR2 ANQGSEA. The CDR3 consists of 14 residues. The V end lost 1 base, the J end lost 5 bases, and 14 bases lay between the germline ends.

The chain is built from TRBV7-2 and TRBJ1-2, with unresolved D. CDR3 length equals 15 residues. Between the trimmed V and J ends, which lost 2 bases and 6 bases, there was a span of 16 bases. Germline V lookup: CDR1 SGHTA, CDR2 FQGNSA. CDR3 loop: CASSLPRGSEDGYTF. DNA of the CDR3: TGTGCCAGCAGCTTACCCCGGGGAAGCGAGGATGGCTACACCTTC.

The chain recombines TRBV20-1 with TRBJ1-2; 8 bases fit TRBD1. This CDR3 is built from 10 residues. The J segment lost 7 bases and the V segment lost 5 bases, leaving 0 bases of the junction unmatched. Germline V gives CDR1 DFQATT, CDR2 SNEGSKA (reference sequence). The CDR3 spells CSAQGAGYTF. The CDR3 nucleotides read TGCAGTGCTCAGGGGGCTGGCTACACCTTC.

This clone was picked up one time. V gene TRBV7-9 combines with J gene TRBJ2-7; D might be TRBD1 (5 bases). V lost 1 base and J 2 bases, leaving 6 bases between the germline ends. CDR3 size: 13 residues. CDR1 and CDR2 from the germline V gene are SEHNR and FQNEAQ (reference sequence). The CDR3 region has the DNA TGTGCCAGCAGCTTAGGGGGCCCCTACGAGCAGTACTTC. Protein sequence: CASSLGGPYEQYF.

The chain carries TRBV6-5 and TRBJ1-1, with D unclear. The CDR3 length is 15 residues. V lost 2 bases and J lost 1, with 11 bases in between. Per germline, CDR1 MNHEY and CDR2 SVGAGI. The CDR3 DNA follows: TGTGCCAGCAGTTACGGGCAGGTCTGGAACACTGAAGCTTTCTTT. This translates into CASSYGQVWNTEAFF.

The rearrangement links TRBV28 to TRBJ1-2, with D unclear. This CDR3 comprises 12 residues. The V and J ends lost 10 bases and 2 bases respectively, with 11 bases between them. Germline CDR1 is MDHEN and CDR2 is SYDVKM. This CDR3 reads CATAHKNYGYTF. CDR3 DNA: TGTGCCACCGCACACAAAAACTATGGCTACACCTTC.

This chain uses TRBV5-4 with TRBJ1-2; D not resolved. Per germline, CDR1 SGHNT and CDR2 YYREEE (reference sequence). The V end lost 4 bases, the J end lost 4 bases, and 14 bases lay between the germline ends. This CDR3 is 14 amino acids long. The CDR3 reads CASSMGRSGYGYTF. The CDR3 DNA reads TGTGCCAGCAGCATGGGAAGAAGCGGCTATGGCTACACCTTC.

V and J are TRBV18 and TRBJ2-5, with a tentative D call TRBD2 (6 bases). Germline-derived CDR1 and CDR2 are KGHSH and LQKENI. Trimming shortened V by 5 bases and J by 5 bases, and 6 bases separated the two germline ends. CDR3 length equals 11 residues. CDR3 in amino acids: CASSAGETQYF. For the CDR3, the DNA is TGTGCCAGCTCAGCGGGGGAGACCCAGTACTTC.